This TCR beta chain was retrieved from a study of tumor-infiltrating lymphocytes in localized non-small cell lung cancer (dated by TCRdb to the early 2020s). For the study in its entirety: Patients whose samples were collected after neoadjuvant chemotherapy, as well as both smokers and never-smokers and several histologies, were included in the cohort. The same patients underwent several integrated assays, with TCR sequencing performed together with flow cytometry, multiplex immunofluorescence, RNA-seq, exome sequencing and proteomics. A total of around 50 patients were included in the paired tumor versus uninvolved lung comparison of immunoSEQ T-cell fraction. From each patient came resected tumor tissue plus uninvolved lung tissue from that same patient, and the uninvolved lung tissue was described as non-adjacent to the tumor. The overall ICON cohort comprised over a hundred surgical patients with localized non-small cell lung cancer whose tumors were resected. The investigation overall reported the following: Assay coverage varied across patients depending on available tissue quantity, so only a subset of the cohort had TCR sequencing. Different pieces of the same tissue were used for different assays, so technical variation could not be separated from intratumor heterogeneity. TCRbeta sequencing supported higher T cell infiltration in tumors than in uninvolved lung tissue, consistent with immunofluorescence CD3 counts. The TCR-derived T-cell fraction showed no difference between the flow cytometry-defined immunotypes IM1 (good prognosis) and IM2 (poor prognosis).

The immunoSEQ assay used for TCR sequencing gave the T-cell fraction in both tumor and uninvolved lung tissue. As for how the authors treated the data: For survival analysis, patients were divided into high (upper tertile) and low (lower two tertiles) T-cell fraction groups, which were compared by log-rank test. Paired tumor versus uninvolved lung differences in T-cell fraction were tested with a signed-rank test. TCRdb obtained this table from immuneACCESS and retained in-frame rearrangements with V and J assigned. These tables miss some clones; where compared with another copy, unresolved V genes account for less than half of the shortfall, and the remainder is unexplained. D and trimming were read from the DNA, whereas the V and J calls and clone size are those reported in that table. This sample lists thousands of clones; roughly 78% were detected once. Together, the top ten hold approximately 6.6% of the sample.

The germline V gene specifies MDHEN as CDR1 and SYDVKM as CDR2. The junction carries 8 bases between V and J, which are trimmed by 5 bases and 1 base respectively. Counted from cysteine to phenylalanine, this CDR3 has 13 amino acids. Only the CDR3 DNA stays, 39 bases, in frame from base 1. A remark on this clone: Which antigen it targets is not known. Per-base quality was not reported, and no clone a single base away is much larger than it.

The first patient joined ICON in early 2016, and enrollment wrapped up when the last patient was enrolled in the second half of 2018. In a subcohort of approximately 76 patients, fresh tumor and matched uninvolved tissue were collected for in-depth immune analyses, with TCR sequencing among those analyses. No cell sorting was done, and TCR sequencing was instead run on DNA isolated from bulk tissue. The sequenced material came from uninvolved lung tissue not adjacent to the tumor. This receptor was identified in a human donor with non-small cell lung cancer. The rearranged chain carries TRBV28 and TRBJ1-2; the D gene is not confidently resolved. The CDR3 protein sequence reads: CASSLGFNYGYTF. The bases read TGTGCCAGCAGTCTGGGGTTTAACTATGGCTACACCTTC.